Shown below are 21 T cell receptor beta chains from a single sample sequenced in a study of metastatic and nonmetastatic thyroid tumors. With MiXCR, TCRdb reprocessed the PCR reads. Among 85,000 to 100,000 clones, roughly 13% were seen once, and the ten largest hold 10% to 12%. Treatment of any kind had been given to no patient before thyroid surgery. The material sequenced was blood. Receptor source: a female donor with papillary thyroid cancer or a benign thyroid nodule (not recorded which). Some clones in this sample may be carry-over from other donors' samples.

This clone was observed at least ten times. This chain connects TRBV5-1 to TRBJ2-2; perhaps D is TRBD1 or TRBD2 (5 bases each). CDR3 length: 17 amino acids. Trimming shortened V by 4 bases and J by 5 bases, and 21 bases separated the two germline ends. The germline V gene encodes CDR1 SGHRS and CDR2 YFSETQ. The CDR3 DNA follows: TGCGCCAGCAGCCCGGGCACATCCGCAGGGAGTACCGGGGAGCTGTTTTTT. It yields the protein CASSPGTSAGSTGELFF.

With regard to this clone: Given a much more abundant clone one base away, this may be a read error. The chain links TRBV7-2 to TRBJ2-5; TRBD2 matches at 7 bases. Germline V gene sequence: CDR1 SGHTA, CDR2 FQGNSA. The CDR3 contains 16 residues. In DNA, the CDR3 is TGTGTCAGCAGCTTAGGGTGGGGAGGGGTGACGGAGACCCAGTACTTC. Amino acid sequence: CVSSLGWGGVTETQYF.

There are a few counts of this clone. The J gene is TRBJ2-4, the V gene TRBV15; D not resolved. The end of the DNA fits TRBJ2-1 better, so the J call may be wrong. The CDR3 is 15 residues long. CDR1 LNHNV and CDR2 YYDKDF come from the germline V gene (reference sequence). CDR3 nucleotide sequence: TGTGCCACCAGCGAAGATAGGTTTAGGGAACCTCCCCAGTTCTTC. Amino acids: CATSEDRFREPPQFF.

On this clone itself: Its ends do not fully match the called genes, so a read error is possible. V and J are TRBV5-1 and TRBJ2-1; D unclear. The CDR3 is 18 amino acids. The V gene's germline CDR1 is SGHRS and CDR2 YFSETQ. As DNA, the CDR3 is TGCGCCATCAGCTTACCCCCCATTGGCGGTGGCTCCTACAATGAGCAGTTCTTC. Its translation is CAISLPPIGGGSYNEQFF.

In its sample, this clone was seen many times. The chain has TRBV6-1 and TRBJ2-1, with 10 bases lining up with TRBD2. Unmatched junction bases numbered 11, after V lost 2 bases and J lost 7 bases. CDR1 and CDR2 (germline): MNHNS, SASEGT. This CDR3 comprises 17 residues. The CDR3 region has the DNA TGTGCCAGCAGTGAAACTTTAGCGGGAGGCAGAACTAATGAGCAGTTCTTC. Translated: CASSETLAGGRTNEQFF.

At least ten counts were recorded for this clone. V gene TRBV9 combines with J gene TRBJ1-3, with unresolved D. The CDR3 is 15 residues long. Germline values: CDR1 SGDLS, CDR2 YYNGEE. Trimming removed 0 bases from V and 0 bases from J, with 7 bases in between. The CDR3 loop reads CASSVGSRSGNTIYF. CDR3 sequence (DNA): TGTGCCAGCAGCGTAGGGAGCCGCTCTGGAAACACCATATATTTT. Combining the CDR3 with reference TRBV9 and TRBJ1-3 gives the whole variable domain DSGVTQTPKHLITATGQRVTLRCSPRSGDLSVYWYQQSLDQGLQFLIQYYNGEERAKGNILERFSAQQFPDLHSELNLSSLELGDSALYFCASSVGSRSGNTIYFGEGSWLTVV.

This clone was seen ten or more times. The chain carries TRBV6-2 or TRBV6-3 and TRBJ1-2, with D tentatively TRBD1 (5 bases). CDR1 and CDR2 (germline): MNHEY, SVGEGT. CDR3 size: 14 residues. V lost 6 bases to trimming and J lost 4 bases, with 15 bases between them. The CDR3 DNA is TGTGCCAGCAGCCTCTGGGGAGGGGCCTATGGCTACACCTTC. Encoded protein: CASSLWGGAYGYTF.

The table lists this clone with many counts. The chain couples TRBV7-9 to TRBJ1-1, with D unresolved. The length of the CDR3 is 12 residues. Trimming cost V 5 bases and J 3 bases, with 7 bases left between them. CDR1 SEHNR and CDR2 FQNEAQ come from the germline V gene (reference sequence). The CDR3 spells CASSPQDTEAFF. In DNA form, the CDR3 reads TGTGCCAGCAGCCCCCAGGACACTGAAGCTTTCTTT.

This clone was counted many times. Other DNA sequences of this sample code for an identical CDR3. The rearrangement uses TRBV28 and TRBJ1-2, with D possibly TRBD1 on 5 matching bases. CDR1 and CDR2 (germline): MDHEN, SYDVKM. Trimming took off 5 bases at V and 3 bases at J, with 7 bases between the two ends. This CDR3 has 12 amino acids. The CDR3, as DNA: TGTGCCAGCAGTCGAGGGGACTATGGCTACACCTTC. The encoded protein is CASSRGDYGYTF.

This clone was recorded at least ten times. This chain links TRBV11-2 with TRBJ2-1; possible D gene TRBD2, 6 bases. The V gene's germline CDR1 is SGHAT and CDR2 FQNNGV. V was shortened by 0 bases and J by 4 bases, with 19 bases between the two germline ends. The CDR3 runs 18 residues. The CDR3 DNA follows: TGTGCCAGCAGCTTAGAGTTTTTCAGGGAGGCGGCTTACAATGAGCAGTTCTTC. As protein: CASSLEFFREAAYNEQFF.

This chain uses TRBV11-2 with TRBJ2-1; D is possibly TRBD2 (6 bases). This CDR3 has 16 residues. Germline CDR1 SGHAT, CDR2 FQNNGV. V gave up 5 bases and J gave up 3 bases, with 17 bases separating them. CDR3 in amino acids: CASSVVSGTHYNEQFF. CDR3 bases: TGTGCCAGCAGCGTGGTATCCGGGACTCACTACAATGAGCAGTTCTTC.

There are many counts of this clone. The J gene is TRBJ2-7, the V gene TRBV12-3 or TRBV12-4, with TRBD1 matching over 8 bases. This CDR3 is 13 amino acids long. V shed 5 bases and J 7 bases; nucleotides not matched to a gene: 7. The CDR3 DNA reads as TGTGCCAGCAGTCCGACAGGGGTAGGGGAGCAGTACTTC. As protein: CASSPTGVGEQYF.

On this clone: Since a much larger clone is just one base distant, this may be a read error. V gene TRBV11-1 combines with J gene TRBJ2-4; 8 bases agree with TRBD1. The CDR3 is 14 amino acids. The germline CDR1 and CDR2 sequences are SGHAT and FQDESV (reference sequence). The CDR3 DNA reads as TGTGCCAGCATCTTAGATACAGGGGGAAACATTCAGTACTTC. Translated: CASILDTGGNIQYF.

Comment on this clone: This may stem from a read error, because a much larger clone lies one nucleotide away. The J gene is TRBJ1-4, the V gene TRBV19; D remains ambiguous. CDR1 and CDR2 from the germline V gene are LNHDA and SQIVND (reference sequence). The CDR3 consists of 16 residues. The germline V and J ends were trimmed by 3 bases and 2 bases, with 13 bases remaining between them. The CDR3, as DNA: TGTGCCAGTAGTATGGAAAATGGGCGTACTAATGAAAAACTGTTTTTT. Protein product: CASSMENGRTNEKLFF.

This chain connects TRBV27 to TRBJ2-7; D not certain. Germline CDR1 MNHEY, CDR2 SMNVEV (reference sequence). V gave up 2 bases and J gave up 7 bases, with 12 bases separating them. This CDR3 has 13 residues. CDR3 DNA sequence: TGTGCCAGCAGTTTAAGGAGTGGGGAAGAGCAGTACTTC. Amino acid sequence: CASSLRSGEEQYF.

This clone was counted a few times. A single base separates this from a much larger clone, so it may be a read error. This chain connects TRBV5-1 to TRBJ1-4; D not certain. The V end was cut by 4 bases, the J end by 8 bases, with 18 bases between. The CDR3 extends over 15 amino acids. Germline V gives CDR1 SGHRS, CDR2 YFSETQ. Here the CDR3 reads CASSLGEWVREKLFF. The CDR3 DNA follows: TGCGCCAGCAGCCTCGGAGAGTGGGTTCGGGAAAAACTGTTTTTT.

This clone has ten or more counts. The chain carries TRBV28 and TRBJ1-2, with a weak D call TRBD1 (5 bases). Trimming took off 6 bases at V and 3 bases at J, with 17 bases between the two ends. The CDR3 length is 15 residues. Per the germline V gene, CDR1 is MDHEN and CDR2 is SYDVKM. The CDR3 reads CASRAVGGKDYGYTF. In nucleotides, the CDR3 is TGTGCCAGCAGGGCCGTTGGGGGAAAAGACTATGGCTACACCTTC.

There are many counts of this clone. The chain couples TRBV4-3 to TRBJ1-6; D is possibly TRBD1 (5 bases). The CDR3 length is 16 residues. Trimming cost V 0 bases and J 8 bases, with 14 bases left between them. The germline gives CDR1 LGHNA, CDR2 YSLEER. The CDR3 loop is CASSQEAGTAHSPLHF. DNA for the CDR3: TGCGCCAGCAGCCAAGAGGCGGGGACGGCTCATTCACCCCTCCACTTT.

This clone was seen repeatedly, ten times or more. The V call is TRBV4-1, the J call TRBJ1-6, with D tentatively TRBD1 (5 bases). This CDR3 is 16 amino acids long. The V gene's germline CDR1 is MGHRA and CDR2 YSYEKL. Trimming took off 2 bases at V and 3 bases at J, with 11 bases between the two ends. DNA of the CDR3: TGCGCCAGCAGCCAATCAGGGCTTTTCTATAATTCACCCCTCCACTTT. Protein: CASSQSGLFYNSPLHF.

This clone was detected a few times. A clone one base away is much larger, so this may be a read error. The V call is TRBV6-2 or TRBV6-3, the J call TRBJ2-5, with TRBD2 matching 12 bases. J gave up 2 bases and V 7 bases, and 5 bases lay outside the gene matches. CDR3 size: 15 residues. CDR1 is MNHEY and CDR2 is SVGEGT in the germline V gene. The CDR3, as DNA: TGTGCCAGCAACCTAGGACTAGCGGGACAAGAGACCCAGTACTTC. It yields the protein CASNLGLAGQETQYF.

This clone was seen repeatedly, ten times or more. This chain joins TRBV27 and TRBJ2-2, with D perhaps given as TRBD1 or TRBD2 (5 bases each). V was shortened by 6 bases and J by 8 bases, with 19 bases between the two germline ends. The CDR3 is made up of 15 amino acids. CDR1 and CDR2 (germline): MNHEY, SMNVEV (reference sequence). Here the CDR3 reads CASRLGTHGGGELFF. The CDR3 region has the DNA TGTGCCAGCAGACTCGGGACCCACGGAGGTGGGGAGCTGTTTTTT.